This T cell receptor beta chain derives from a study of blood T cell repertoires in COVID-19. In the source study's methods: For nucleated cells, counts were estimated from reference gene primer amplification. Assay: immunoSEQ multiplex PCR; the TCRdb copy retains only in-frame clones and omits some. D and trimming come from the DNA, and the V and J calls and clone size come from that table. The repertoire holds 100,000 to 150,000 clones, approximately 86% seen once, with about 2.5% in the top ten. Cohort 3 recovery required two negative PCRs, clearance, or symptom resolution. The CDR3 totals 15 residues. Germline V gene lookup returns CDR1 DFQATT and CDR2 SNEGSKA (reference sequence). The V and J ends lost 3 bases and 5 bases respectively, with 17 bases between them.

Specimen: PBMCs or T cells enriched from blood (not recorded which). This clonotype was obtained from a woman in her fifties or sixties who had recovered from COVID-19. The chain uses TRBV20-1 and TRBJ1-5; maybe TRBD1 (5 bases). Here the CDR3 reads CSASRSGRVDQPQHF. CDR3 DNA: TGCAGTGCTAGTAGGTCGGGCAGGGTAGATCAGCCCCAGCATTTT.